This TCR beta chain originates from a study of shared clonotypes between healthy human individuals. The germline V gene has CDR1 SGHAT and CDR2 FQNNGV. This CDR3 has 15 amino acids. V shed 5 bases and J shed 1 base, with 14 bases lying between them. The data were produced by immunoSEQ multiplex PCR, yet TCRdb's version contains in-frame clones alone and is incomplete. The sample has 1 million to 1.2 million clones, roughly 77% seen once. This TCR was sampled from a young man in good health. Some clones in this sample may be carry-over from other donors' samples. The chain joins TRBV11-2 to TRBJ1-1; D unclear. Sequencing was performed on memory CD4+ T cells from PBMCs. Subset noted: CD45RA-negative fraction. The CDR3 nucleotides are TGTGCCAGCAGCCGGGATAGTTGGGCGAACACTGAAGCTTTCTTT. This encodes CASSRDSWANTEAFF.